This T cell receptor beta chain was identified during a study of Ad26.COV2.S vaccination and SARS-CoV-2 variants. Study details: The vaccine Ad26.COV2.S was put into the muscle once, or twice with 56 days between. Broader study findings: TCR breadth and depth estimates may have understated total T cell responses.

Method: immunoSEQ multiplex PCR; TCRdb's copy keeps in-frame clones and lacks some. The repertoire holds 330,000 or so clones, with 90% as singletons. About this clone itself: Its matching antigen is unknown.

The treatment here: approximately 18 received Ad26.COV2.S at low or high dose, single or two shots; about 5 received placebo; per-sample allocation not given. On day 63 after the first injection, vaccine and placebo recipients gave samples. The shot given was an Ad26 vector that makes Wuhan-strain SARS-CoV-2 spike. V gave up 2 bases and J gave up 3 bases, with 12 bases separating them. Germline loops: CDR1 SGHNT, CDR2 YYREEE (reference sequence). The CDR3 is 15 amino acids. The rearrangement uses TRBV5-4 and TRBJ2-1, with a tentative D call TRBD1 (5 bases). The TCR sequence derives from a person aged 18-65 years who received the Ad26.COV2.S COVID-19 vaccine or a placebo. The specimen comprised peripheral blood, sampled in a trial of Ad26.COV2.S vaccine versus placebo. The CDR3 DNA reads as TGTGCCAGCAGCTTAACAGGTAGTAACTACAATGAGCAGTTCTTC. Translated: CASSLTGSNYNEQFF. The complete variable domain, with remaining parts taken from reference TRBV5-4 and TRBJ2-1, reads ETGVTQSPTHLIKTRGQQVTLRCSSQSGHNTVSWYQQALGQGPQFIFQYYREEENGRGNFPPRFSGLQFPNYSSELNVNALELDDSALYLCASSLTGSNYNEQFFGPGTRLTVL.